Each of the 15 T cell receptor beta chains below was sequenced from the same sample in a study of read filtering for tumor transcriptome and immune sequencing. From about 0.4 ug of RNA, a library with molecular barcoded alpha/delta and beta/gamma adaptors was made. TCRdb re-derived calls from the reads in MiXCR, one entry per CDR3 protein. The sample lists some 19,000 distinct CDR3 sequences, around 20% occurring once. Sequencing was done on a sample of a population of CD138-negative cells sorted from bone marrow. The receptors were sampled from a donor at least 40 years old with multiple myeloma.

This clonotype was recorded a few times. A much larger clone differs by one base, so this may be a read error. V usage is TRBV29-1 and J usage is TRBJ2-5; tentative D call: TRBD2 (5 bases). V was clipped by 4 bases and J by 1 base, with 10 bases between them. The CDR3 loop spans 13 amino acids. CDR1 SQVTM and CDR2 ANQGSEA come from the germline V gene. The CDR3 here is CSVGGQFQETQYF. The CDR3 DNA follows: TGCAGCGTTGGAGGGCAGTTCCAAGAGACCCAGTACTTC.

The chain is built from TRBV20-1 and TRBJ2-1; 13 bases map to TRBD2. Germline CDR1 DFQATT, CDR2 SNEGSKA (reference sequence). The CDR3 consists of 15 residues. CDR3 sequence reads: CGVLETSGRNSEQFF. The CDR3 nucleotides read TGCGGTGTGTTGGAGACTAGCGGGAGGAACAGTGAGCAGTTCTTC.

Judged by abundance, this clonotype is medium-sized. The CDR3 spells CASSQGGTKGEQFF. As DNA, the CDR3 is TGCGCCAGCAGCCAAGGAGGGACAAAGGGTGAGCAGTTCTTC. This rearrangement joins TRBV4-3 to TRBJ2-1; a possible D gene is TRBD1 (6 bases). V gave up 1 base and J gave up 9 bases, with 13 bases separating them. CDR1 LGHNA and CDR2 YSLEER come from the germline V gene. The CDR3 has 14 residues.

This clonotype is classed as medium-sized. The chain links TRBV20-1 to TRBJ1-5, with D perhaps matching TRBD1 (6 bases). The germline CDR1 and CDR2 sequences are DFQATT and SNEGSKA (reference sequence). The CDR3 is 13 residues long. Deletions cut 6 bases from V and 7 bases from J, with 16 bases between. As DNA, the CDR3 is TGCAGTGCCCATAATACAGGGAACCAGCCCCAGCATTTT. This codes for CSAHNTGNQPQHF.

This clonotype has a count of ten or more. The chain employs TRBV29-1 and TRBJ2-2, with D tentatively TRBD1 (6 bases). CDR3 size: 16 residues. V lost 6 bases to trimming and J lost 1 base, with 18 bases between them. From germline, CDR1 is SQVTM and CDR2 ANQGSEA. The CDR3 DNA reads TGCAGCGTGATACTGGACAGCATAGTGAACACCGGGGAGCTGTTTTTT. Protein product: CSVILDSIVNTGELFF.

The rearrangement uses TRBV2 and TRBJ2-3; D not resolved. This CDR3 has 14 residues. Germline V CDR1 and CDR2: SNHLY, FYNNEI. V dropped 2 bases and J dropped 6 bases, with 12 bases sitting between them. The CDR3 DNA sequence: TGTGCCAGCAGTGAACAAAGCTTTCCCGATACGCAGTATTTT. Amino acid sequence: CASSEQSFPDTQYF.

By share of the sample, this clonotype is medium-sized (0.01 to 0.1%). The CDR3: CSVETGTGRNEQFF. The CDR3 region has the DNA TGCAGCGTTGAAACCGGGACAGGGAGGAATGAGCAGTTCTTC. The gene calls are TRBV29-1 and TRBJ2-1; 9 bases map to TRBD1. The CDR3 covers 14 residues. Germline V lookup: CDR1 SQVTM, CDR2 ANQGSEA. Unmatched junction bases numbered 6, after V lost 2 bases and J lost 7 bases.

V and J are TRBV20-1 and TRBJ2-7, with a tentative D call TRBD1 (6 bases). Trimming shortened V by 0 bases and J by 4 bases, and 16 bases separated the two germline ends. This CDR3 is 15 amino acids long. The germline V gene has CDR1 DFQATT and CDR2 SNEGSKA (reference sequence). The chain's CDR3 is CSARDLLDSYYEQYF. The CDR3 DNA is TGCAGTGCTAGAGATTTACTGGACAGCTATTACGAGCAGTACTTC.

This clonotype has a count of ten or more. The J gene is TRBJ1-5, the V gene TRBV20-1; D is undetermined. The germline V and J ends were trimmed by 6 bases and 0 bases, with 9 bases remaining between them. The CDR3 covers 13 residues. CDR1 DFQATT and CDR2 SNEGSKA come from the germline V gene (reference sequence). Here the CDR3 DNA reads TGCAGTGCACGGTTCGGTAGCAATCAGCCCCAGCATTTT. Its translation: CSARFGSNQPQHF.

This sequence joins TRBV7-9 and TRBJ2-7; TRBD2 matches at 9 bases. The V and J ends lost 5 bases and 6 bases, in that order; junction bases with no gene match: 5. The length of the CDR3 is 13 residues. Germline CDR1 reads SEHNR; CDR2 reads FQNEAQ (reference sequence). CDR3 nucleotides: TGTGCCAGCAGCCCCGGGACTAGCCGCGAGCAGTACTTC. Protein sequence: CASSPGTSREQYF. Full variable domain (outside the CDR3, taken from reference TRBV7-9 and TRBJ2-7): DTGVSQNPRHKITKRGQNVTFRCDPISEHNRLYWYRQTLGQGPEFLTYFQNEAQLEKSRLLSDRFSAERPKGSFSTLEIQRTEQGDSAMYLCASSPGTSREQYFGPGTRLTVT.

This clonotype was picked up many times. CDR3: CASSLDLGQSYEQYF. Here the CDR3 DNA reads TGTGCCAGCAGTTTAGACCTCGGGCAGTCCTACGAGCAGTACTTC. J is TRBJ2-7 and V is TRBV28; D unresolved. Germline assignment: CDR1 MDHEN and CDR2 SYDVKM. The CDR3 length is 15 residues. Trimming stripped 2 bases from V and 1 base from J, with 12 bases between.

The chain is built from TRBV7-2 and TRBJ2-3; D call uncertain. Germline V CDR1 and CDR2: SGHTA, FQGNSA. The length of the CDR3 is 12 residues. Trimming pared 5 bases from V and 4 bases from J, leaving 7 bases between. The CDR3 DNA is TGTGCCAGCAGCGGCAACTCAGATACGCAGTATTTT. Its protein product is CASSGNSDTQYF.

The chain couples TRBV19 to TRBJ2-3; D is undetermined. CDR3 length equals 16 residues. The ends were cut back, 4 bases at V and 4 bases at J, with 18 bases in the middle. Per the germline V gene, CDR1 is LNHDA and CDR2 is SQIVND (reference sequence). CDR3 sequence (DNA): TGTGCCAGTAGTACTCTTGTCCGAAAGCCTCCAGATACGCAGTATTTT. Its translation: CASSTLVRKPPDTQYF.

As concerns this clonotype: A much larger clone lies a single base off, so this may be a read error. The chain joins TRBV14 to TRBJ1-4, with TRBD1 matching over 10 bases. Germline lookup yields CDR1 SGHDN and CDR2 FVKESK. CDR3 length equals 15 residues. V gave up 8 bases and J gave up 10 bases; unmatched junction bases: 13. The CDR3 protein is CASGRLGTGDGKLFF. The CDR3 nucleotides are TGTGCCAGCGGCAGATTGGGGACAGGGGATGGAAAACTGTTTTTT.

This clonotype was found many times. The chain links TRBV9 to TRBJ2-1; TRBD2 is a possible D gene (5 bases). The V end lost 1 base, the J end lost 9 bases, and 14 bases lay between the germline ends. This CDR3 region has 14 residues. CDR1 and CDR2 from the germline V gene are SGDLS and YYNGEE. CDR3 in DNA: TGTGCCAGCAGCGTATCGGCTAGCAGCCTTGAGCAGTTCTTC. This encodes CASSVSASSLEQFF.